This T cell receptor beta chain was captured by sequencing in a study of cytomegalovirus exposure and HLA in healthy donors. About this clone itself: What it binds is unknown.

Study findings and constraints: Donors belonging to an Asian-associated ancestry cluster reportedly showed fewer N-insertions in productive TCRs than the approximately 690-donor mean, according to what a later analysis found. Researchers left out some V segments, among them TRBV6-2 and TRBV6-3, as indistinguishable.

The study ran its PCR with 60 Vbeta and 13 Jbeta primers. TCRdb's table, derived via immunoSEQ multiplex PCR, lists solely in-frame clones and lacks some. There are about 120,000 clones in the sample; 70% to 85% occur only once, and roughly 5% lies in the top ten. The germline V and J ends were trimmed by 10 bases and 0 bases, with 19 bases remaining between them. The V gene's germline CDR1 is LNHDA and CDR2 SQIVND (reference sequence). There are 15 residues in the CDR3. The material sequenced was PBMCs. The rearrangement joins TRBV19 to TRBJ2-7, with D possibly matching TRBD2 (5 bases). The sequence came from a middle-aged man in good health and CMV-seropositive. CDR3 in DNA: TGTGCCACCCCACACCGAGGGCCCAGCTCCTACGAGCAGTACTTC. It yields the protein CATPHRGPSSYEQYF. Combining the CDR3 with reference TRBV19 and TRBJ2-7 gives the whole variable domain DGGITQSPKYLFRKEGQNVTLSCEQNLNHDAMYWYRQDPGQGLRLIYYSQIVNDFQKGDIAEGYSVSREKKESFPLTVTSAQKNPTAFYLCATPHRGPSSYEQYFGPGTRLTVT.